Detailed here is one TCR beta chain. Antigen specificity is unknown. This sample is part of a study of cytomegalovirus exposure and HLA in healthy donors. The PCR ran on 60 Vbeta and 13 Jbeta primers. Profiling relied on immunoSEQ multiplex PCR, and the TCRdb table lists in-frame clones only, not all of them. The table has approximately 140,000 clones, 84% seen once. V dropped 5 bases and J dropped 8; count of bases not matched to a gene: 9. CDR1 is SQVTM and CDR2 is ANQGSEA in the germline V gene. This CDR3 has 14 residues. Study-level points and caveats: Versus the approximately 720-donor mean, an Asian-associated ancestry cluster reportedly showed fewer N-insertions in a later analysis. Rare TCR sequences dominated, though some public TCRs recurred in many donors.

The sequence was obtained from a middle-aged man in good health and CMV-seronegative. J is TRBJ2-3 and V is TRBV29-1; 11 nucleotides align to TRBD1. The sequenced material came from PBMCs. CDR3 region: CSVRDRGAPGTQYF. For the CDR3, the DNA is TGCAGCGTTCGGGACAGGGGGGCCCCTGGTACGCAGTATTTT.